This T cell receptor beta chain was identified during a study of PD-1 blockade in classical Hodgkin lymphoma. Turning to this clone: The antigen is undetermined.

Generated by immunoSEQ multiplex PCR, the TCRdb table keeps only in-frame clones and is missing some. The table includes 30,000 to 40,000 clones, about 89% detected once. CDR3 length: 15 residues. Trimming took off 3 bases at V and 0 bases at J, with 11 bases between the two ends. Germline CDR1 reads SEHNR; CDR2 reads FQNEAQ (reference sequence). Noted time point: newly diagnosed, previously untreated cHL patient sample. Magnetic negative selection of thawed PBMCs was the method by which CD4+ T cells were purified. PBMCs from patients with newly diagnosed, untreated classical Hodgkin lymphoma served as a comparison group for the relapsed/refractory trial patients. Overall study findings and caveats: The origin of the repertoire differences remains undefined, with disease activity or prior therapy as possible causes. Healthy donors reportedly exceeded newly diagnosed patients in baseline TCR diversity.

The chain uses TRBV7-9 and TRBJ1-1, with D unclear. The TCR originated in a human donor with classical Hodgkin lymphoma. What was sequenced was CD4+ T cells from blood. CDR3 sequence (DNA): TGTGCCAGCAGCTTCGGCAGGCCCCTGAACACTGAAGCTTTCTTT. This translates into CASSFGRPLNTEAFF.